What follows is one TCR beta chain and its context. No antigen is known for it. Sorted-subset replicate PCR reactions contained about 200 ng DNA, corresponding to tens of thousands of T cell genomes. Here immunoSEQ multiplex PCR was the method, and the copy in TCRdb shows in-frame clones only, minus some. The sample has 100,000 or so clones, about 67% seen once. The data are from a study of shared clonotypes between healthy human individuals. Study-level background: Those who served as donors were a couple of women and a few men between the ages of 18 and 49.

The germline V and J ends were trimmed by 6 bases and 3 bases, with 14 bases remaining between them. Germline V CDR1 and CDR2: SGHAT, FQNNGV. The CDR3 loop spans 14 amino acids. Study-wide results and limits: In this cohort, only blood was sampled, and tissue repertoires likely differ.

The sample consisted of memory CD8+ T cells sorted from blood. Specified subset: CD45RO+ cells pooled with CCR7-negative TemRA cells. The chain recombines TRBV11-2 with TRBJ1-1, with D unresolved. This receptor was identified in a woman in her twenties or thirties in good health. The CDR3 loop reads CASRAFIGDTEAFF. Written as DNA, the CDR3 is TGTGCCAGCAGGGCTTTTATTGGGGACACTGAAGCTTTCTTT.